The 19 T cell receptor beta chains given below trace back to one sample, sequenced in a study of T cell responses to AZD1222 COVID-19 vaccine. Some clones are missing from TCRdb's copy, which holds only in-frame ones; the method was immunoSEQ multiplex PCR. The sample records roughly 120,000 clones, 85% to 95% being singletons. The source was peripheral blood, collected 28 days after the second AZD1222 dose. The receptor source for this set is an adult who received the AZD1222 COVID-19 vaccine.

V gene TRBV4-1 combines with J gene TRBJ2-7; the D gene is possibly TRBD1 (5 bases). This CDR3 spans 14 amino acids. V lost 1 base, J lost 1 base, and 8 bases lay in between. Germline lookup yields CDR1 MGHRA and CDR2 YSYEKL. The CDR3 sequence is CASSQGKGSYEQYF. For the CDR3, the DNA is TGCGCCAGCAGCCAAGGGAAGGGGTCCTACGAGCAGTACTTC.

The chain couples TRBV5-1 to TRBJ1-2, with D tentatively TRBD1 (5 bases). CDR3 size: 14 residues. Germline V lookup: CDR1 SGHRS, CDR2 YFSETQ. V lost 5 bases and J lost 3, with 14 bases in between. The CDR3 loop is CASREQALDYGYTF. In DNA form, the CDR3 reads TGCGCCAGCAGGGAACAGGCTCTGGACTATGGCTACACCTTC. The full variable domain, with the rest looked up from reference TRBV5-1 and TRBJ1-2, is KAGVTQTPRYLIKTRGQQVTLSCSPISGHRSVSWYQQTPGQGLQFLFEYFSETQRNKGNFPGRFSGRQFSNSRSEMNVSTLELGDSALYLCASREQALDYGYTFGSGTRLTVV.

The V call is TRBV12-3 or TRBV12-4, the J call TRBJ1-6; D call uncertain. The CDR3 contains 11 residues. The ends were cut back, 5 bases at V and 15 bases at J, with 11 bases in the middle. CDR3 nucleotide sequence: TGTGCCAGCAGTCGCGGACCTAACCTCCACTTT. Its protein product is CASSRGPNLHF.

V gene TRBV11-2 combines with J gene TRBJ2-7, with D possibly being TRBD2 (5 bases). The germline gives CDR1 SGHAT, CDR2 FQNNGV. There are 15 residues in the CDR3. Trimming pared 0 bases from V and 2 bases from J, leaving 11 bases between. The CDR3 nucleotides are TGTGCCAGCAGCTTAGATCCCGGGAAAACCTACGAGCAGTACTTC. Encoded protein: CASSLDPGKTYEQYF.

DNA of the CDR3: TGTGCCAGCAGCTTACCCCAGGGGGCATTCTATGGCTACACCTTC. This gives the protein CASSLPQGAFYGYTF. The chain uses TRBV5-5 and TRBJ1-2; TRBD1 matches at 8 bases. Germline assignment: CDR1 SGHKS and CDR2 YYEKEE (reference sequence). The CDR3 consists of 15 residues. Trimming at V came to 2 bases and at J to 4 bases, leaving 7 bases not matched to a gene.

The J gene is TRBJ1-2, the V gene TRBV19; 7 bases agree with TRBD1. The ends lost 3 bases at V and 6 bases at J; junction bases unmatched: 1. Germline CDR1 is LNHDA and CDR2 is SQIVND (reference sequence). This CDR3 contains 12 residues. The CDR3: CASSITGDGYTF. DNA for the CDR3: TGTGCCAGTAGTATCACAGGGGATGGCTACACCTTC.

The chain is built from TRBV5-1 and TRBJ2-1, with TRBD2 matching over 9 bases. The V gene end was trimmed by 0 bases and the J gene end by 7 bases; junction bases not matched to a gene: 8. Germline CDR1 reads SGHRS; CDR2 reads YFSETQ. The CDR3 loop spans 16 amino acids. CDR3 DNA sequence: TGCGCCAGCAGCTTGGCCTCAGCGGGAGGCGGGAATGAGCAGTTCTTC. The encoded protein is CASSLASAGGGNEQFF.

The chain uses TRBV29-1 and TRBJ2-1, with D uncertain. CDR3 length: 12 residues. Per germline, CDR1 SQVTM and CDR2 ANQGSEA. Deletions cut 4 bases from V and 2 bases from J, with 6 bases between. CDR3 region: CSVVAAYNEQFF. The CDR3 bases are TGCAGCGTTGTCGCAGCCTACAATGAGCAGTTCTTC.

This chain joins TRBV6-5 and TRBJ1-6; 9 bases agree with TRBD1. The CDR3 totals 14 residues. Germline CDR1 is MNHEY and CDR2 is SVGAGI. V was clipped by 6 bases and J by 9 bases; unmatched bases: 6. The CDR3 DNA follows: TGTGCCAGCAGCTCCGGACAGGGGACTTCACCCCTCCACTTT. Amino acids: CASSSGQGTSPLHF.

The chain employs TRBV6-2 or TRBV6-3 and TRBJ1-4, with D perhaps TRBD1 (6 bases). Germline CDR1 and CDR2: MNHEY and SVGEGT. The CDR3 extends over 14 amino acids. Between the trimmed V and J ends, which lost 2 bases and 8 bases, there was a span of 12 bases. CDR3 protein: CASSYGTLGEKLFF. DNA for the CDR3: TGTGCCAGCAGTTACGGGACACTCGGCGAAAAACTGTTTTTT.

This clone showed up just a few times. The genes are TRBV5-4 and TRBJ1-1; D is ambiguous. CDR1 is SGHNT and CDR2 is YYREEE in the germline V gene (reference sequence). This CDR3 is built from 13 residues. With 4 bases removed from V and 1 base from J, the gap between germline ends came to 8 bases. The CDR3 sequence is CASSPRQNTEAFF. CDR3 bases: TGTGCCAGCAGCCCGCGACAGAACACTGAAGCTTTCTTT.

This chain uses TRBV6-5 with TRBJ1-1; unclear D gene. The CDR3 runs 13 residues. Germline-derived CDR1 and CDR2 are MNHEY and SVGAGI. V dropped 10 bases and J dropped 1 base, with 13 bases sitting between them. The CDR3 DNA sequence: TGTGCCACAAGGTCACCTACGAACACTGAAGCTTTCTTT. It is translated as CATRSPTNTEAFF.

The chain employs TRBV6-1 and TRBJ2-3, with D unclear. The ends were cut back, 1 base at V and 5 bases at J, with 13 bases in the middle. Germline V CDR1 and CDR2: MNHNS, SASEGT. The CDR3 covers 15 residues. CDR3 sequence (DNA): TGTGCCAGCAGTGAAGTACCCCGGCTCGGAGATACGCAGTATTTT. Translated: CASSEVPRLGDTQYF.

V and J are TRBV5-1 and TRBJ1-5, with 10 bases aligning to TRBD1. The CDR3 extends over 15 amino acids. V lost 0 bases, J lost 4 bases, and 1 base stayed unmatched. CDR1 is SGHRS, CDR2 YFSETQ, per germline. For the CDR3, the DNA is TGCGCCAGCAGCTTGGGGGACAGGGGAAATCAGCCCCAGCATTTT. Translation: CASSLGDRGNQPQHF.

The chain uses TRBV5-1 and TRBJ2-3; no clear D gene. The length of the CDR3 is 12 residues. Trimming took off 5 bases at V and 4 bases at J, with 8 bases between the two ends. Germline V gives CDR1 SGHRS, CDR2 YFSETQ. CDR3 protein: CASRVHSDTQYF. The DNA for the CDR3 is TGCGCCAGCAGGGTCCACTCAGATACGCAGTATTTT.

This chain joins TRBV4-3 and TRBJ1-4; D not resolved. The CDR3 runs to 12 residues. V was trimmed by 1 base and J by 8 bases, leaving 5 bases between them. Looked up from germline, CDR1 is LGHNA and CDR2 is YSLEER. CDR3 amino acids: CASSQVREKLFF. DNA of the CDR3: TGCGCCAGCAGCCAAGTCAGGGAAAAACTGTTTTTT.

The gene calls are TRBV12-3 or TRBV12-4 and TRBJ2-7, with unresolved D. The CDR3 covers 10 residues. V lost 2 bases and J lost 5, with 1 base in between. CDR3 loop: CASSLHEQYF. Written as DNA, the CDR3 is TGTGCCAGCAGTTTACACGAGCAGTACTTC.

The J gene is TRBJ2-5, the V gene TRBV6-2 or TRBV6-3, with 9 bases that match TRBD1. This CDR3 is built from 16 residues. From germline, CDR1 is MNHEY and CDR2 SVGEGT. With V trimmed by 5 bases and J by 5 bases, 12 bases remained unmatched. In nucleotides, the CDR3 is TGTGCCAGCAGTCCCGGGTACAGGGGGCTGGGGGAGACCCAGTACTTC. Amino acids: CASSPGYRGLGETQYF.

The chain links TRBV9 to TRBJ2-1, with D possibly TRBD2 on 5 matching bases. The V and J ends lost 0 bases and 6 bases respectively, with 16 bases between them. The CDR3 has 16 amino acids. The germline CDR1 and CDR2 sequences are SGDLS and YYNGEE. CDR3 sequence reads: CASSVEGSSRTNEQFF. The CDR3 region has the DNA TGTGCCAGCAGCGTAGAAGGTTCTAGCAGGACCAATGAGCAGTTCTTC.